These 20 T cell receptor beta chains originate from one sample sequenced in a study of cytomegalovirus exposure and HLA in healthy donors. 13 Jbeta primers and 60 Vbeta primers were used for the PCR. Using immunoSEQ multiplex PCR, the repertoire was profiled, and TCRdb retains in-frame clones only, with some absent. The table records nearly 110,000 clones, roughly 77% of them present only once. The sample taken for sequencing was PBMCs. All receptors derive from a man aged 35-49 years in good health and CMV-seronegative.

This clone was observed a few times. The chain employs TRBV6-1 and TRBJ2-7; 8 bases map to TRBD1. The CDR3 contains 14 residues. Germline V gives CDR1 MNHNS, CDR2 SASEGT. The ends lost 3 bases at V and 5 bases at J; junction bases unmatched: 6. The CDR3 here is CASSEGQESDEQYF. The DNA for the CDR3 is TGTGCCAGCAGTGAGGGACAGGAGTCGGACGAGCAGTACTTC.

V gene TRBV5-4 combines with J gene TRBJ2-3; TRBD1 matches at 8 bases. CDR1 and CDR2 (germline): SGHNT, YYREEE (reference sequence). The CDR3 sequence is 16 residues long. The V and J ends lost 4 bases and 2 bases, in that order; junction bases with no gene match: 9. The CDR3 DNA follows: TGTGCCAGCAGCGGCCCGGGACAGGTTTCCACAGATACGCAGTATTTT. This encodes CASSGPGQVSTDTQYF.

This clone was seen more than once but under ten times. The gene calls are TRBV2 and TRBJ1-1; D call uncertain. The germline gives CDR1 SNHLY, CDR2 FYNNEI. The germline V and J ends were trimmed by 6 bases and 4 bases, with 9 bases remaining between them. CDR3 length equals 12 residues. CDR3 amino acids: CASRGEGTEAFF. In DNA form, the CDR3 reads TGTGCCAGCAGGGGCGAGGGCACTGAAGCTTTCTTT.

The V and J genes are TRBV10-3 and TRBJ2-1; D uncertain. The length of the CDR3 is 15 residues. The germline gives CDR1 ENHRY, CDR2 SYGVKD. Deletions cut 4 bases from V and 0 bases from J, with 10 bases between. CDR3 loop: CAISGALSSYNEQFF. The CDR3 coding sequence is TGTGCCATCAGTGGGGCCCTGAGCTCCTACAATGAGCAGTTCTTC.

The chain combines TRBV25-1 with TRBJ2-7; a weak D match, TRBD1 (5 bases). The V end was cut by 5 bases, the J end by 2 bases, with 10 bases between. Germline CDR1 MGHDK, CDR2 SYGVNS. The CDR3 has 13 residues. Here the CDR3 reads CASSPGPPYEQYF. In DNA form, the CDR3 reads TGTGCCAGCAGTCCAGGGCCACCCTACGAGCAGTACTTC.

CDR3 protein: CASSRNPVSTNEKLFF. CDR3 bases: TGTGCCAGCAGCCGAAATCCGGTATCAACTAATGAAAAACTGTTTTTT. This chain joins TRBV5-6 and TRBJ1-4; D not certain. This CDR3 contains 16 residues. Trimming stripped 4 bases from V and 0 bases from J, with 13 bases between. Per the germline V gene, CDR1 is SGHDT and CDR2 is YYEEEE.

The chain employs TRBV7-6 and TRBJ2-2; maybe TRBD1 (7 bases). CDR1 is SGHVS, CDR2 FNYEAQ, per germline. Trimming removed 3 bases from V and 5 bases from J, with 19 bases in between. The length of the CDR3 is 17 residues. The CDR3 sequence is CASSFDREAPGTGELFF. CDR3 DNA: TGTGCCAGCAGCTTTGACAGGGAGGCCCCGGGAACCGGGGAGCTGTTTTTT.

The chain uses TRBV2 and TRBJ2-3; 7 bases are a match to TRBD1. The germline V gene encodes CDR1 SNHLY and CDR2 FYNNEI. This CDR3 region has 15 residues. V lost 8 bases and J lost 0; bases outside the gene matches: 8. The CDR3 region has the DNA TGTGCCAGCGGAAAAGGGACAGCTAGCACAGATACGCAGTATTTT. Translating gives CASGKGTASTDTQYF. Using reference TRBV2 and TRBJ2-3 for the parts outside the CDR3, the full variable domain is EPEVTQTPSHQVTQMGQEVILRCVPISNHLYFYWYRQILGQKVEFLVSFYNNEISEKSEIFDDQFSVERPDGSNFTLKIRSTKLEDSAMYFCASGKGTASTDTQYFGPGTRLTVL.

V and J are TRBV7-2 and TRBJ2-5, with D uncertain. The CDR3 covers 19 residues. Trimming removed 5 bases at V and 5 bases at J, with 30 bases between. The germline gives CDR1 SGHTA, CDR2 FQGNSA. The CDR3 region is CASSHLPTFVRVSPETQYF. The CDR3 region has the DNA TGTGCCAGCAGCCATCTCCCTACCTTCGTGCGCGTGTCCCCCGAGACCCAGTACTTC.

This rearrangement joins TRBV27 to TRBJ1-1; D is perhaps TRBD1 (6 bases). CDR1 MNHEY and CDR2 SMNVEV come from the germline V gene (reference sequence). V lost 5 bases and J 0 bases, leaving 10 bases between the germline ends. CDR3 length: 14 residues. The CDR3 DNA reads TGTGCCAGCAGTCCACAGGGCCTGAACACTGAAGCTTTCTTT. It yields the protein CASSPQGLNTEAFF.

The gene calls are TRBV27 and TRBJ1-1, with D possibly matching TRBD1 (5 bases). The CDR3 loop spans 17 amino acids. Germline lookup yields CDR1 MNHEY and CDR2 SMNVEV (reference sequence). V lost 1 base to trimming and J lost 1 base, with 16 bases between them. In nucleotides, the CDR3 is TGTGCCAGCAGTTTATTGGGGCTCGGCAGGGCGAACACTGAAGCTTTCTTT. The encoded protein is CASSLLGLGRANTEAFF.

The rearrangement links TRBV6-5 to TRBJ2-5; D perhaps matches TRBD1 (6 bases). Germline values: CDR1 MNHEY, CDR2 SVGAGI. This CDR3 contains 13 residues. Trimming cost V 0 bases and J 9 bases, with 11 bases left between them. DNA of the CDR3: TGTGCCAGCAGTTACTCGAGAGGGGGTCCCCAGTACTTC. Translated, it gives CASSYSRGGPQYF.

In regard to this clone: Other DNA sequences within the sample encode an identical CDR3. The J gene is TRBJ1-5, the V gene TRBV7-2; D remains ambiguous. The CDR3 loop spans 13 amino acids. Germline CDR1 is SGHTA and CDR2 is FQGNSA. Deletions cut 5 bases from V and 1 base from J, with 6 bases between. The CDR3 is CASSPGSNQPQHF. In nucleotides, the CDR3 is TGTGCCAGCAGCCCCGGGAGCAATCAGCCCCAGCATTTT.

This sequence joins TRBV10-2 and TRBJ2-7; 7 bases fit TRBD1. The CDR3 runs 12 residues. Germline CDR1 is WSHSY and CDR2 is SAAADI. V lost 8 bases to trimming and J lost 2 bases; unmatched junction nucleotides: 3. Written as DNA, the CDR3 is TGCGCCAGCGGGACAGTCACCTACGAGCAGTACTTC. Its translation: CASGTVTYEQYF.

Turning to this clone: One end of the junction varies from germline; a read error may be responsible. The V call is TRBV7-2, the J call TRBJ2-5, with 7 nucleotides matching TRBD1. The germline gives CDR1 SGHTA, CDR2 FQGNSA. This CDR3 has 13 residues. The CDR3 bases are TGTGCCAGCAGCTTAGAGTGGGACAGCCGCCGAGACTTC. Translated: CASSLEWDSRRDF.

The chain joins TRBV7-9 to TRBJ1-2; D is undetermined. Germline V lookup: CDR1 SEHNR, CDR2 FQNEAQ (reference sequence). This CDR3 region has 17 residues. Trimming cost V 1 base and J 0 bases, with 15 bases left between them. CDR3 bases: TGTGCCAGCAGCTTAGGAGCAGGTCCCGACGCTAACTATGGCTACACCTTC. Amino acids: CASSLGAGPDANYGYTF.

The rearrangement uses TRBV4-2 and TRBJ1-1, with TRBD1 as a possible D gene (5 bases). The CDR3 is 15 residues long. Germline-derived CDR1 and CDR2 are LGHNA and YNFKEQ. V lost 0 bases and J 4 bases, leaving 12 bases between the germline ends. CDR3 in DNA: TGTGCCAGCAGCCAAGACCGGGGGGGTGTCACTGAAGCTTTCTTT. Translation: CASSQDRGGVTEAFF.

This clone turned up a few times. The chain links TRBV11-2 to TRBJ1-1, with a weak D call TRBD1 (5 bases). The germline V gene encodes CDR1 SGHAT and CDR2 FQNNGV. Trimming stripped 5 bases from V and 6 bases from J, with 10 bases between. The CDR3 covers 12 residues. The CDR3 DNA is TGTGCCAGCAGCCCAGGGTCCCCTGAAGCTTTCTTT. Amino acids: CASSPGSPEAFF.

The rearrangement joins TRBV15 to TRBJ2-7; 10 bases match TRBD2. J lost 0 bases, V lost 1 base, and 3 bases had no gene match. The CDR3 runs to 16 residues. Germline V lookup: CDR1 LNHNV, CDR2 YYDKDF (reference sequence). CDR3: CATSRGAGGASYEQYF. The CDR3 DNA is TGTGCCACCAGCAGAGGAGCGGGGGGGGCCTCCTACGAGCAGTACTTC. Variable domain in full (rest from reference TRBV15 and TRBJ2-7): DAMVIQNPRYQVTQFGKPVTLSCSQTLNHNVMYWYQQKSSQAPKLLFHYYDKDFNNEADTPDNFQSRRPNTSFCFLDIRSPGLGDTAMYLCATSRGAGGASYEQYFGPGTRLTVT.

This chain connects TRBV9 to TRBJ2-3; 10 bases fit TRBD2. The CDR3 runs 16 residues. Germline lookup yields CDR1 SGDLS and CDR2 YYNGEE. Germline trimming cut 6 bases from V and 1 base from J; bases unmatched to any gene: 8. CDR3 bases: TGTGCCAGCACCCTACTCGGGACTAGCGGCACAGATACGCAGTATTTT. Translating it yields CASTLLGTSGTDTQYF. Variable domain in full (rest from reference TRBV9 and TRBJ2-3): DSGVTQTPKHLITATGQRVTLRCSPRSGDLSVYWYQQSLDQGLQFLIQYYNGEERAKGNILERFSAQQFPDLHSELNLSSLELGDSALYFCASTLLGTSGTDTQYFGPGTRLTVL.